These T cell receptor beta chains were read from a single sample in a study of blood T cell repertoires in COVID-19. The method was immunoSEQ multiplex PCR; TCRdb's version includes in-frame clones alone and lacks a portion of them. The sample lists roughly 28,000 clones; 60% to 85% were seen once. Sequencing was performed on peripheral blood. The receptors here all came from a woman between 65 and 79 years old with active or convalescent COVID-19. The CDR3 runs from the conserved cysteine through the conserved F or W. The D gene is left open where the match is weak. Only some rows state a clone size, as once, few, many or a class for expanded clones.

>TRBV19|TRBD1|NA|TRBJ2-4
CASSIRAGRGTINQYF
TGTGCCAGTAGTATCAGGGCGGGCAGGGGGACCATCAATCAGTACTTC
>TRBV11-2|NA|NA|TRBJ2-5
CASSLGQVLGETQYF
TGTGCCAGCAGCTTAGGGCAGGTTCTCGGAGAGACCCAGTACTTC
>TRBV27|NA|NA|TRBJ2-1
CASSDPGYNEQFF
TGTGCCAGCAGTGACCCAGGGTACAATGAGCAGTTCTTC
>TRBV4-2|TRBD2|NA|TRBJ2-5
CASSQRTSGGARETQYF
TGTGCCAGCAGCCAAAGGACTAGCGGGGGGGCCAGGGAGACCCAGTACTTC
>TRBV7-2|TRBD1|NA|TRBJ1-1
CASSPPRQGRNTEAFF
TGTGCCAGCAGCCCCCCAAGACAGGGTAGGAACACTGAAGCTTTCTTT
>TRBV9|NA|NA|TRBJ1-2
CASSVSEEDYGYTF
TGTGCCAGCAGCGTCTCGGAGGAGGACTATGGCTACACCTTC
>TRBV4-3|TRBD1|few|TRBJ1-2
CASSRAGGANGYTF
TGCGCCAGCAGCCGCGCAGGGGGCGCGAATGGCTACACCTTC
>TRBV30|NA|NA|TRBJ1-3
CAWSRDSGSGNTIYF
TGTGCCTGGAGTCGGGACTCAGGCTCTGGAAACACCATATATTTT
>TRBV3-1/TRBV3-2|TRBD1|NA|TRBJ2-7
CASSLRTGGHEQYF
TGTGCCAGCAGCCTCCGGACAGGGGGGCACGAGCAGTACTTC
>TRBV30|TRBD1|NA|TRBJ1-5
CAWSAGQGASQPQHF
TGTGCCTGGAGTGCAGGACAGGGGGCTAGTCAGCCCCAGCATTTT
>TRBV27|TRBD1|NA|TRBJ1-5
CASSRDSYSNQPQHF
TGTGCCAGCAGTCGGGACAGCTATAGCAATCAGCCCCAGCATTTT
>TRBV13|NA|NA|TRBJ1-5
CASSLEPGERCNQPQHF
TGTGCCAGCAGCTTAGAACCTGGGGAGAGATGCAATCAGCCCCAGCATTTT
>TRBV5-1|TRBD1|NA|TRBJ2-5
CASSITGAIQETQYF
TGCGCCAGCAGCATCACAGGGGCTATACAAGAGACCCAGTACTTC
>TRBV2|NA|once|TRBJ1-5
CASSDAGSNQPQHF
TGTGCCAGCAGTGACGCAGGGAGCAATCAGCCCCAGCATTTT
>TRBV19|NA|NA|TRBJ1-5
CASATGNQPQHF
TGTGCCAGTGCAACAGGTAATCAGCCCCAGCATTTT
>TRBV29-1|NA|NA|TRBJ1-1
CSVGYPEAFF
TGCAGCGTTGGCTACCCTGAAGCTTTCTTT
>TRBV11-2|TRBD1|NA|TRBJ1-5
CASSVQGAGQPQHF
TGTGCCAGCAGCGTCCAGGGGGCTGGGCAGCCCCAGCATTTT
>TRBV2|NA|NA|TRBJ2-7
CASSVQRGAFGEQYF
TGTGCCAGCAGCGTCCAACGTGGGGCGTTTGGCGAGCAGTACTTC
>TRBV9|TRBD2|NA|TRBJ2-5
CASSSTPGTSGGETQYF
TGTGCCAGCAGCTCCACTCCAGGGACTAGCGGGGGAGAGACCCAGTACTTC
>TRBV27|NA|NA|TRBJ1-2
CASKLQELGNYGYTF
TGTGCCAGCAAGCTACAGGAACTTGGTAACTATGGCTACACCTTC
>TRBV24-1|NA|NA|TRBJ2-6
CATSDPPAGANVLTF
TGTGCCACCAGTGATCCCCCCGCTGGGGCCAACGTCCTGACTTTC
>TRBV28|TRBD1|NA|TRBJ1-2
CASSFHGGDRVRGF
TGTGCCAGCAGTTTTCATGGCGGGGACAGGGTCAGGGGCTTC
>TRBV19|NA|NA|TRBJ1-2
CASSITLGLGHYGYTF
TGTGCCAGTAGTATAACGTTGGGTCTGGGGCACTATGGCTACACCTTC
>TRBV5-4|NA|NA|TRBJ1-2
CASRQSRGNYGYTF
TGTGCCAGCAGACAATCCAGGGGAAACTATGGCTACACCTTC
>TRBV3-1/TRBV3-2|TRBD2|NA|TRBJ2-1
CASSQWSGGANEQFF
TGTGCCAGCAGCCAATGGAGCGGGGGGGCCAATGAGCAGTTCTTC